The clone carrying this T cell receptor beta chain was detected once. As yet, its antigen is unknown. The data were obtained in a study of a mutant IDH1 vaccine in newly diagnosed glioma. Germline V gives CDR1 LNHDA, CDR2 SQIVND (reference sequence). There are 15 residues in the CDR3. V shed 0 bases and J shed 4 bases, with 10 bases lying between them. The protocol was immunoSEQ multiplex PCR, while the TCRdb copy is restricted to in-frame clones and leaves out a portion. The sample shows 30,000 to 40,000 clones, around 84% of them seen only once. Regarding the study as a whole: Shifts in the top peripheral T cell clonotypes seemed unrelated to pseudoprogression.

The time point denotes: week 11, during vaccination. With topical imiquimod, each dose of the vaccine consisted of 300 ug of mutant IDH1 20-mer peptide. Every donor had a new WHO grade 3 or 4 astrocytoma that was IDH1-mutant, with loss of nuclear ATRX. The chain is built from TRBV19 and TRBJ1-5, with D unresolved. The source material was PBMCs, sampled from a glioma patient whose treatment included an IDH1 peptide vaccine. The receptor was derived from a middle-aged man with glioma. The CDR3 coding sequence is TGTGCCAGTAGTATAGATGGCAGCGCGAATCAGCCCCAGCATTTT. Translating it yields CASSIDGSANQPQHF.